The T cell receptor beta chain under discussion was sequenced for a study of cytomegalovirus exposure and HLA in healthy donors. Overall study results and limits: TCR beta chain V- and J-gene trimming was linked, in a later analysis, to a missense variant in DCLRE1C.

To note about this clone: Its target is unknown.

There are 16 residues in the CDR3. Germline V gives CDR1 SGHKS, CDR2 YYEKEE (reference sequence). Trimming cost V 3 bases and J 4 bases; bases outside gene matches: 8. The PCR had 60 Vbeta and 13 Jbeta primers. This table comes from immunoSEQ multiplex PCR, and its TCRdb copy is limited to in-frame clones, with some not included. The sample has roughly 160,000 clones, around 80% seen once. The origin of this receptor is a middle-aged man in good health and CMV-seronegative. Specimen: PBMCs. The chain couples TRBV5-5 to TRBJ2-1; 9 nucleotides agree with TRBD2. CDR3 nucleotides: TGTGCCAGCAGCTCAACCGGGACTAGCAGATACAATGAGCAGTTCTTC. Its translation is CASSSTGTSRYNEQFF.